Below are 23 T cell receptor beta chains sequenced from a single sample in a study of regulatory T cells in long-lasting Graves disease. To make TCR beta libraries, researchers used iRepertoire HTBI primers and Arm-PCR of CDR3 regions. TCRdb used MiXCR to reprocess the multiplex PCR reads, holding one entry per CDR3 protein. The table shows over 200,000 distinct CDR3 sequences, with around a sixth occurring only once. As for time point: newly diagnosed GD, antithyroid drugs for less than 3 months. The TCR library was made from RNA that had been extracted from PBMCs in TRIzol. This sample was also put to use in a study of T cells in Graves' hyperthyroidism and ophthalmopathy.

The sequenced sample was peripheral blood mononuclear cells (PBMCs), obtained at new diagnosis, from a patient treated with antithyroid drugs. The origin of the receptors is a young woman with Graves disease.

CDR3 bases: TGTGCCAGCAGCCAACGAGGAGGGGGACAGGGAACTGAAGCTTTCTTT. This translates into CASSQRGGGQGTEAFF. This chain links TRBV3-1 with TRBJ1-1, with 9 bases identical to TRBD1. Germline V CDR1 and CDR2: LGHDT, YNNKEL (reference sequence). The CDR3 is 16 amino acids. Germline trimming cut 2 bases from V and 5 bases from J; bases unmatched to any gene: 9.

As regards this clonotype: With a far larger clone one base away, a read error is the likely cause. V is TRBV6-9 and J is TRBJ1-2; D ambiguous. Per the germline V gene, CDR1 is MNHGY and CDR2 is SVAAGI. This CDR3 spans 14 amino acids. The DNA of the CDR3 is TGTGCCAGCGGTTACGCGGTGATGGGGTTAGGCTACACCTTC. Its protein product is CASGYAVMGLGYTF.

CDR3 in DNA: TGTGCCAGCAGCCGGGGGGGGATGCGGGGCTACACCTTC. It translates to CASSRGGMRGYTF. The chain is built from TRBV3-1 and TRBJ1-2; D is possibly TRBD1 (5 bases). Germline V gene data show CDR1 as LGHDT and CDR2 as YNNKEL (reference sequence). The CDR3 extends over 13 amino acids. Between the trimmed V and J ends, which lost 4 bases and 8 bases, there was a span of 14 bases.

This clonotype was detected a few times. The chain joins TRBV6-5 to TRBJ2-1; TRBD2 might be the D (5 bases). V lost 4 bases to trimming and J lost 3 bases, with 13 bases between them. CDR1 MNHEY and CDR2 SVGAGI come from the germline V gene. The length of the CDR3 is 15 residues. Here the CDR3 DNA reads TGTGCCAGCAGTTTTCGAGGGCCCAGCTACAATGAGCAGTTCTTC. Translating gives CASSFRGPSYNEQFF.

There are many counts of this clonotype. The rearrangement links TRBV6-1 to TRBJ2-3, with 8 bases lining up with TRBD2. The CDR3 is made up of 15 amino acids. V was clipped by 6 bases and J by 2 bases; unmatched bases: 7. Germline CDR1 reads MNHNS; CDR2 reads SASEGT. CDR3 DNA sequence: TGTGCCAGCAGGGTAGCGGGGCCCCTCACAGATACGCAGTATTTT. It yields the protein CASRVAGPLTDTQYF.

The sample holds many counts of this clonotype. The gene calls are TRBV24-1 and TRBJ2-1; D unresolved. The CDR3 sequence is 16 residues long. Germline loops: CDR1 KGHDR, CDR2 SFDVKD. With 4 bases removed from V and 0 bases from J, the gap between germline ends came to 12 bases. The chain's CDR3 is CATSERASPSYNEQFF. The CDR3 DNA sequence: TGTGCCACCAGTGAACGGGCCTCCCCCTCCTACAATGAGCAGTTCTTC.

This clonotype was observed at least ten times. This chain uses TRBV10-1 with TRBJ2-5; D is perhaps TRBD2 (5 bases). Germline V lookup: CDR1 WNHNN, CDR2 SYGVQD (reference sequence). The V gene lost 0 bases and the J gene lost 7 bases, with 15 bases spanning the gap. The CDR3 spans 15 residues. The CDR3 sequence: CASSESRGLGSTQYF. In DNA form, the CDR3 reads TGCGCCAGCAGTGAGTCGAGAGGGCTGGGGTCGACCCAGTACTTC.

The sample holds many counts of this clonotype. The rearrangement uses TRBV6-2 or TRBV6-3 and TRBJ2-3; 10 bases agree with TRBD2. This CDR3 contains 15 residues. Germline CDR1 and CDR2: MNHEY and SVGEGT. J lost 7 bases, V lost 5 bases, and 9 bases had no gene match. The chain's CDR3 is CASSRSGGAVYTQYF. The DNA for the CDR3 is TGTGCCAGCAGTCGAAGCGGGGGGGCCGTCTATACGCAGTATTTT.

In this sample, this clonotype turned up many times. The chain carries TRBV7-2 and TRBJ2-5; D is unclear. CDR3 length equals 15 residues. Trimming took off 1 base at V and 3 bases at J, with 12 bases between the two ends. Looked up from germline, CDR1 is SGHTA and CDR2 is FQGNSA. CDR3 amino acids: CASSLGVFGKETQYF. For the CDR3, the DNA is TGTGCCAGCAGCTTAGGGGTATTTGGGAAAGAGACCCAGTACTTC.

This clonotype has a count of ten or more. The chain links TRBV20-1 to TRBJ2-5, with D unresolved. V lost 5 bases to trimming and J lost 2 bases, with 3 bases between them. CDR3 length: 10 amino acids. Germline assignment: CDR1 DFQATT and CDR2 SNEGSKA (reference sequence). The CDR3, as DNA: TGCAGTGCTGGGCAAGAGACCCAGTACTTC. This translates into CSAGQETQYF.

This clonotype was detected many times. The V and J genes are TRBV7-2 and TRBJ1-4; 9 positions match TRBD1. Trimming took 5 bases from V and 7 from J; bases not matched to a gene: 5. Germline assignment: CDR1 SGHTA and CDR2 FQGNSA. The CDR3 loop spans 14 amino acids. This chain's CDR3 is CASSQGDRVEKLFF. The CDR3 region has the DNA TGTGCCAGCAGCCAAGGGGACAGGGTTGAAAAACTGTTTTTT.

This clonotype appeared many times. The chain is built from TRBV6-2 or TRBV6-3 and TRBJ1-1; TRBD1 might be the D (6 bases). From germline, CDR1 is MNHEY and CDR2 SVGEGT. V was shortened by 4 bases and J by 1 base, with 13 bases between the two germline ends. The length of the CDR3 is 15 residues. As DNA, the CDR3 is TGTGCCAGCAGTTCCACCGGGACACAGAACACTGAAGCTTTCTTT. Its protein is CASSSTGTQNTEAFF.

With respect to this clonotype: This may come from a read error, since a much larger clone is one base off. The chain carries TRBV20-1 and TRBJ1-2; weak D call: TRBD1 (5 bases). Germline V gene data show CDR1 as DFQATT and CDR2 as SNEGSKA (reference sequence). The CDR3 length is 14 residues. The CDR3 sequence: CSARGGDLPGGCTF. The CDR3 bases are TGCAGTGCTAGAGGAGGGGACCTCCCAGGAGGCTGCACCTTC.

This clonotype was counted between two and nine times. CDR3 amino acids: CASSLLAGVETQYF. CDR3 nucleotide sequence: TGTGCCAGCAGTTTACTAGCGGGGGTTGAGACCCAGTACTTC. The rearrangement uses TRBV12-3 or TRBV12-4 and TRBJ2-5; 10 bases are a match to TRBD2. The CDR3 runs to 14 residues. V lost 2 bases to trimming and J lost 5 bases; unmatched junction nucleotides: 2.

This clonotype has a count of ten or more. The chain combines TRBV27 with TRBJ2-7, with D hard to call. The CDR3 covers 12 residues. The germline gives CDR1 MNHEY, CDR2 SMNVEV (reference sequence). V was trimmed by 6 bases and J by 3 bases, leaving 9 bases between them. CDR3 bases: TGTGCCAGCAGAACCAAATACTACGAGCAGTACTTC. It translates to CASRTKYYEQYF.

At least ten counts were recorded for this clonotype. The chain employs TRBV7-2 and TRBJ1-6, with D perhaps matching TRBD1 (5 bases). The CDR3 has 17 residues. Looked up from germline, CDR1 is SGHTA and CDR2 is FQGNSA. Trimming removed 1 base from V and 1 base from J, with 11 bases in between. The CDR3 DNA sequence: TGTGCCAGCAGCTTAGATCCCCCAGGGTCCTATAATTCACCCCTCCACTTT. Its protein is CASSLDPPGSYNSPLHF.

Ten or more counts support this clonotype. The chain couples TRBV9 to TRBJ1-1, with 10 bases matching TRBD1. V lost 3 bases and J lost 1; bases outside the gene matches: 3. Looked up from germline, CDR1 is SGDLS and CDR2 is YYNGEE. CDR3 length: 15 amino acids. CDR3 region: CASSGQGAGNTEAFF. The CDR3 nucleotides are TGTGCCAGCAGCGGACAGGGGGCGGGGAACACTGAAGCTTTCTTT.

The chain joins TRBV20-1 to TRBJ2-3; TRBD1 matches at 9 bases. Germline trimming cut 5 bases from V and 6 bases from J; bases unmatched to any gene: 15. Germline lookup yields CDR1 DFQATT and CDR2 SNEGSKA (reference sequence). This CDR3 is 16 amino acids long. CDR3 nucleotide sequence: TGCAGTGCTGATTCTCACCGGGACAGGGTCGGGGATACGCAGTATTTT. Its protein product is CSADSHRDRVGDTQYF.

The chain joins TRBV13 to TRBJ1-2, with 8 bases identical to TRBD1. CDR1 and CDR2 from the germline V gene are PRHDT and FYEKMQ (reference sequence). The CDR3 runs 15 residues. V shed 4 bases, J shed 3 bases, and the junction held 7 bases outside the gene matches. CDR3 in DNA: TGTGCCAGCAGCTCCCGACAGGGGTTAGACTATGGCTACACCTTC. This encodes CASSSRQGLDYGYTF.

This clonotype was counted many times. The chain recombines TRBV6-5 with TRBJ1-4; possibly TRBD1 for D (5 bases). The CDR3 is 17 residues long. The germline V gene encodes CDR1 MNHEY and CDR2 SVGAGI. The germline V and J ends were trimmed by 0 bases and 3 bases, with 14 bases remaining between them. The CDR3 DNA is TGTGCCAGCAGTTACTCGGGGCCACGCGGACCTAATGAAAAACTGTTTTTT. Protein sequence: CASSYSGPRGPNEKLFF.

This clonotype was seen ten or more times. The chain employs TRBV7-9 and TRBJ1-1; 7 nucleotides align to TRBD1. The CDR3 extends over 15 amino acids. Germline V gives CDR1 SEHNR, CDR2 FQNEAQ (reference sequence). The trim removed 5 bases at V and 4 bases at J, leaving 10 bases unmatched. Here the CDR3 reads CASSQSTGVTTEAFF. CDR3 nucleotides: TGTGCCAGCAGCCAGAGTACAGGGGTTACCACTGAAGCTTTCTTT.

Concerning this clonotype: A read error is likely here: a far larger clone is one base away. V usage is TRBV7-9 and J usage is TRBJ2-7, with D unresolved. Trimming took off 5 bases at V and 0 bases at J, with 2 bases between the two ends. CDR3 size: 11 residues. Germline CDR1 reads SEHNR; CDR2 reads FQNEAQ (reference sequence). CDR3 DNA: TGTGCCAGCAGCAACTCCTACGAGCAGTACTTC. As protein: CASSNSYEQYF.

The chain is built from TRBV12-3 or TRBV12-4 and TRBJ2-3; 10 bases fit TRBD2. This CDR3 is built from 15 residues. V lost 4 bases to trimming and J lost 5 bases; unmatched junction nucleotides: 6. The CDR3: CASSSVAGGGDTQYF. The DNA of the CDR3 is TGTGCCAGCAGTTCCGTAGCGGGGGGAGGAGATACGCAGTATTTT.